Listed below are T cell receptor beta chains from one sample, sequenced in a study of blood T cell repertoires in COVID-19. Assay: immunoSEQ multiplex PCR; the TCRdb copy retains only in-frame clones and omits some. This table has around 99,000 clones, about four fifths appearing once. The sequenced material came from peripheral blood. These receptors were collected from a woman older than 75 with active or convalescent COVID-19. CDR3s include the opening cysteine and the closing phenylalanine or tryptophan. Fields, in order: D gene, V gene, J gene, CDR3 DNA, CDR3 protein. A D gene is named only where the DNA matches it firmly.

>TRBD2|TRBV5-1|TRBJ2-2
TGTGCCAGCAGCTTGTCTAGCGGGAGTAACACCGGGGAGCTGTTTTTT
CASSLSSGSNTGELFF
>NA|TRBV5-1|TRBJ2-1
TGTGCCAGCAGCTTGGGGGCTAGCGGATACAATGAGCAGTTCTTC
CASSLGASGYNEQFF
>TRBD1|TRBV5-1|TRBJ2-3
TGCGCCAGCCATGGACAGGGTCTTAGCACAGATACGCAGTATTTT
CASHGQGLSTDTQYF
>NA|TRBV5-1|TRBJ2-7
TGCGCCAGCAGCTATCTATCAGGACAGTACGAGCAGTACTTC
CASSYLSGQYEQYF
>NA|TRBV7-2|TRBJ2-4
TGTGCCAGCAGCTTAGCCGGGAAAGCCAAAAACATTCAGTACTTC
CASSLAGKAKNIQYF
>TRBD2|TRBV6-5|TRBJ2-1
TGTGCCAGCAGTTACGACGGGGGAGGGCCCCTCAATGAGCAGTTCTTC
CASSYDGGGPLNEQFF
>NA|TRBV6-5|TRBJ2-1
TGTGCGGGAGGACACTCCTACAATGAGCAGTTCTTC
CAGGHSYNEQFF
>NA|TRBV6-5|TRBJ1-1
TGTGCCAGCACTAAGGGTTGGGGCACTGGAACTGAAGCTTTCTTT
CASTKGWGTGTEAFF
>NA|TRBV2|TRBJ2-3
TGTGCCAGCAGGTGGACTCTTTCACGACCAGATACGCAGTATTTT
CASRWTLSRPDTQYF
>TRBD2|TRBV7-2|TRBJ2-7
TGTGCCAGCAGCTTAGTCGGGACTAGCAACTACGAGCAGTACTTC
CASSLVGTSNYEQYF
>NA|TRBV18|TRBJ2-3
TGTGCCAGCTCACCTCCAAGCACAGATACGCAGTATTTT
CASSPPSTDTQYF
>NA|TRBV6-2/TRBV6-3|TRBJ2-1
TGTGCCAGCAGTTACGCCCCTCATGGCGGGTGGTTCAATGAGCAGTTCTTC
CASSYAPHGGWFNEQFF